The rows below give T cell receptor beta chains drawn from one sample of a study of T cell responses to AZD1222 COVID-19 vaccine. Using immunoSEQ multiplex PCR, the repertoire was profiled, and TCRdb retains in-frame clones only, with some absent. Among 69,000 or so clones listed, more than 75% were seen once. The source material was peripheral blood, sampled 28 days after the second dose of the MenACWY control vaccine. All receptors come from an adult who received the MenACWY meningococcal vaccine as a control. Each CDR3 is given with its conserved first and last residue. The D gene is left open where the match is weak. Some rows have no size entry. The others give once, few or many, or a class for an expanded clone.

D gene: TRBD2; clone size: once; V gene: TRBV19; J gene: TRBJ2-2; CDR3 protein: CASMAGGDTGELFF; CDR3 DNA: TGTGCCAGTATGGCGGGAGGAGACACCGGGGAGCTGTTTTTT
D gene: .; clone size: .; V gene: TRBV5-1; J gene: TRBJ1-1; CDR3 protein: CASSLEVGFNTEAFF; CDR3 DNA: TGCGCCAGCAGCTTGGAAGTGGGGTTTAACACTGAAGCTTTCTTT
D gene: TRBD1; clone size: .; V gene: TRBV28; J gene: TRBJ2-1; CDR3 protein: CASSLPSDRTNEQFF; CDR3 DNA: TGTGCCAGCAGTTTACCCTCGGACAGGACCAATGAGCAGTTCTTC
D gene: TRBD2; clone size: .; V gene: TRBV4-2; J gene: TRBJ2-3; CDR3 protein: CASSQGLAGDSTQYF; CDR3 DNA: TGTGCCAGCAGCCAGGGACTAGCGGGGGACTCTACGCAGTATTTT
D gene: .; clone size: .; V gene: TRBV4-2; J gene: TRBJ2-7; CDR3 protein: CASSQDRTYEQYF; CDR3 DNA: TGTGCCAGCAGCCAAGACAGAACCTACGAGCAGTACTTC
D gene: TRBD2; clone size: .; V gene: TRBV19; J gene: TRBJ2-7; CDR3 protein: CASSPGSGISYEQYF; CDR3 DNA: TGTGCCAGTAGCCCTGGTAGCGGGATCTCCTACGAGCAGTACTTC
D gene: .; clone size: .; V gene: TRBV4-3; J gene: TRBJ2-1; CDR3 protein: CASSSGEGCNEQFF; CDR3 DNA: TGCGCCAGCAGCTCTGGAGAGGGGTGCAATGAGCAGTTCTTC
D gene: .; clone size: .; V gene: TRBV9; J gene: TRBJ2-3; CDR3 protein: CASSVVEDTQYF; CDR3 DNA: TGTGCCAGCAGCGTAGTAGAAGATACGCAGTATTTT
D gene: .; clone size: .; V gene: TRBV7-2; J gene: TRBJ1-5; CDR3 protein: CASSPFGPTNQPQHF; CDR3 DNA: TGTGCCAGCAGCCCCTTCGGTCCAACAAACCAGCCCCAGCATTTT
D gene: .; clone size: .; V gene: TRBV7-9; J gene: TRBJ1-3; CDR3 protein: CASSISRVVSISGNTIYF; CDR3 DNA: TGTGCCAGCAGCATTAGTCGGGTAGTTTCGATCTCTGGAAACACCATATATTTT
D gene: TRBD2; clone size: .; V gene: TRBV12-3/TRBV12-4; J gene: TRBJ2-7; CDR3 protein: CASSLRTSGEQYF; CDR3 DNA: TGTGCCAGCAGTCTCCGGACTAGTGGCGAGCAGTACTTC
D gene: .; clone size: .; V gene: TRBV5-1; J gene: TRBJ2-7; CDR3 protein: CASSLLGDEQYF; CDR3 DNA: TGCGCCAGCAGCTTGTTGGGGGACGAGCAGTACTTC
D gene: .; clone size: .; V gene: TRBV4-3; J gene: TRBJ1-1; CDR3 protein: CASSPGQRAAAFF; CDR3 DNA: TGCGCCAGCAGCCCCGGACAGCGGGCAGCAGCTTTCTTT
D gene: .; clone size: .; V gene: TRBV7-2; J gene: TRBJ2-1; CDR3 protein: CASSLDGASYNEQFF; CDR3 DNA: TGTGCCAGCAGCTTAGACGGCGCCTCCTACAATGAGCAGTTCTTC
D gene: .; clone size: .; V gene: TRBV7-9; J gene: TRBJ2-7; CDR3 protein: CASSPRTETYEQYF; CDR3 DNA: TGTGCCAGCAGCCCCCGGACGGAAACCTACGAGCAGTACTTC
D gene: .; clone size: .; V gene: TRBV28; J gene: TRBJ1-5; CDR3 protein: CASSFSNQPQHF; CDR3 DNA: TGTGCCAGCAGTTTTAGCAATCAGCCCCAGCATTTT
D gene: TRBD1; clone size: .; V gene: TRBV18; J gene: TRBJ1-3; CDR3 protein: CASSPRQGAGNTIYF; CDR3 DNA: TGTGCCAGCTCACCTCGGCAGGGGGCTGGAAACACCATATATTTT
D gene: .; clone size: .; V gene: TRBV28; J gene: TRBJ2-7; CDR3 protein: CASSRGGSGYEQYF; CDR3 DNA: TGTGCCAGCAGTCGAGGGGGGTCCGGCTACGAGCAGTACTTC
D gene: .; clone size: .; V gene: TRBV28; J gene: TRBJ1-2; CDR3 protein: CASSPFGYGYTF; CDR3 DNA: TGTGCCAGCAGTCCCTTTGGCTATGGCTACACCTTC
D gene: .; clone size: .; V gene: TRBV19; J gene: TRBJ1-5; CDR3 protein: CASSSLSQERNQPQHF; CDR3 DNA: TGTGCCAGTAGCAGTCTGAGCCAAGAACGCAATCAGCCCCAGCATTTT